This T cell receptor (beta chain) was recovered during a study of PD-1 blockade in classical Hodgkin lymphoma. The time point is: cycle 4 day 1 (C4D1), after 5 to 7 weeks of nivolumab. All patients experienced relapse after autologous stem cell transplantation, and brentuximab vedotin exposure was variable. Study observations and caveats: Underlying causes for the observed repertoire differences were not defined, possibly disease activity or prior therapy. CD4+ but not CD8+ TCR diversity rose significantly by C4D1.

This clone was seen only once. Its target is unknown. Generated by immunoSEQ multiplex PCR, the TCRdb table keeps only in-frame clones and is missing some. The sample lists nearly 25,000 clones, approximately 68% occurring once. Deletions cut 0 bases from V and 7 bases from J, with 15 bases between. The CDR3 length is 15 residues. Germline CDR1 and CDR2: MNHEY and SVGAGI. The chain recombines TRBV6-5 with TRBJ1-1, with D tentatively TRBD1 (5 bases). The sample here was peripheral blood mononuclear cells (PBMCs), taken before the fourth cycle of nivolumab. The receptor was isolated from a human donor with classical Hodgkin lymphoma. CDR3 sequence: CASSYSGRAGGEAFF. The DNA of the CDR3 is TGTGCCAGCAGTTACTCCGGACGTGCGGGGGGTGAAGCTTTCTTT.